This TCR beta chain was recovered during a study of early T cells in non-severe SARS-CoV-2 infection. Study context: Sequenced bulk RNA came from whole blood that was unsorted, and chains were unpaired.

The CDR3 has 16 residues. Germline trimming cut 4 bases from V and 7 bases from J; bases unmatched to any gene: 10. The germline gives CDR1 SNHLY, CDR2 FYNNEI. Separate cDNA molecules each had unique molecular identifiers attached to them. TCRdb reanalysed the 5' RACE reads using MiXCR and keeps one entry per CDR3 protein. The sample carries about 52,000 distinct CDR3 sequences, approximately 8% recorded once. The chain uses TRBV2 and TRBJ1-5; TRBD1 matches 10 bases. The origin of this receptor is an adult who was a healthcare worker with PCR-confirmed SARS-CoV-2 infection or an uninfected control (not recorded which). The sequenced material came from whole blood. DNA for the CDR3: TGTGCCAGCAGTGGGGACAGGGGTTCTTCGGGGCAGCCCCAGCATTTT. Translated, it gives CASSGDRGSSGQPQHF.